These 16 T cell receptor beta chains came from one sample sequenced in a study of OX40 agonist ivuxolimab in advanced cancers. Sequencing used immunoSEQ multiplex PCR; TCRdb keeps in-frame clones, though not all of them. The sample yields 39,000 or so clones, around nine tenths seen once. The specimen was CD4+ or CD8+ T cells sorted from blood, collected in a trial of the OX40 agonist ivuxolimab. These receptors originate from an adult with an advanced solid tumor such as melanoma, head and neck, liver or kidney cancer.

This chain links TRBV29-1 with TRBJ2-7, with TRBD1 matching 9 bases. This CDR3 has 13 amino acids. Germline CDR1 and CDR2: SQVTM and ANQGSEA. V lost 4 bases and J lost 5; bases outside the gene matches: 6. The CDR3 is CSVVGTGQHEQYF. The CDR3 DNA sequence: TGCAGCGTTGTAGGGACAGGGCAACACGAGCAGTACTTC.

Worth noting for this clone: Other DNA variants within this sample encode the same CDR3. V gene TRBV5-1 combines with J gene TRBJ1-4; D is undetermined. The ends were cut back, 0 bases at V and 8 bases at J, with 5 bases in the middle. CDR1 and CDR2 from the germline V gene are SGHRS and YFSETQ. The CDR3 extends over 12 amino acids. The CDR3 region is CASSLVGEKLFF. The CDR3 DNA reads as TGCGCCAGCAGCTTGGTTGGCGAAAAACTGTTTTTT. Full variable domain (remainder filled in from reference TRBV5-1 and TRBJ1-4): KAGVTQTPRYLIKTRGQQVTLSCSPISGHRSVSWYQQTPGQGLQFLFEYFSETQRNKGNFPGRFSGRQFSNSRSEMNVSTLELGDSALYLCASSLVGEKLFFGSGTQLSVL.

There are a few counts of this clone. The V call is TRBV7-9, the J call TRBJ1-2; D ambiguous. Germline V gene lookup returns CDR1 SEHNR and CDR2 FQNEAQ (reference sequence). V was shortened by 5 bases and J by 5 bases, with 12 bases between the two germline ends. CDR3 length: 13 amino acids. The CDR3 DNA reads as TGTGCCAGCAGCGGACCGATGAATTATGGCTACACCTTC. This sequence encodes CASSGPMNYGYTF.

The V call is TRBV2, the J call TRBJ2-7; D gene uncertain. The CDR3 has 14 amino acids. The V gene's germline CDR1 is SNHLY and CDR2 FYNNEI. The V and J ends lost 0 bases and 3 bases respectively, with 9 bases between them. The CDR3 nucleotides read TGTGCCAGCAGTGAAGCACAGTTCAGCTACGAGCAGTACTTC. Translating gives CASSEAQFSYEQYF. Looking up the rest from reference TRBV2 and TRBJ2-7 gives the full variable domain: EPEVTQTPSHQVTQMGQEVILRCVPISNHLYFYWYRQILGQKVEFLVSFYNNEISEKSEIFDDQFSVERPDGSNFTLKIRSTKLEDSAMYFCASSEAQFSYEQYFGPGTRLTVT.

CDR3: CAISESPGHSYTF. For the CDR3, the DNA is TGTGCCATCAGTGAGAGCCCAGGTCACAGCTACACCTTC. This chain connects TRBV10-3 to TRBJ1-2; D unresolved. Trimming removed 2 bases from V and 9 bases from J, with 13 bases in between. In germline, CDR1 is ENHRY, CDR2 SYGVKD. The CDR3 runs to 13 residues.

This rearrangement joins TRBV5-1 to TRBJ1-6; 7 bases are a match to TRBD1. The CDR3 consists of 19 residues. V was pared by 2 bases and J by 0 bases, with 11 bases of the junction left unmatched. Germline V gives CDR1 SGHRS, CDR2 YFSETQ. CDR3 in amino acids: CASSFRGGQSSSYNSPLHF. The CDR3 nucleotides read TGCGCCAGCAGCTTCAGGGGGGGACAATCGAGCTCCTATAATTCACCCCTCCACTTT.

The chain carries TRBV7-9 and TRBJ2-7, with a tentative D call TRBD2 (6 bases). Per germline, CDR1 SEHNR and CDR2 FQNEAQ (reference sequence). The CDR3 spans 13 residues. Trimming shortened V by 5 bases and J by 0 bases, and 8 bases separated the two germline ends. The CDR3 DNA reads as TGTGCCAGCAGCCGGGGGTCCTCCTACGAGCAGTACTTC. Its translation: CASSRGSSYEQYF.

The rearrangement joins TRBV5-5 to TRBJ1-5; a possible D gene is TRBD1 (6 bases). V was trimmed by 4 bases and J by 4 bases, leaving 15 bases between them. This CDR3 spans 15 amino acids. Germline CDR1 reads SGHKS; CDR2 reads YYEKEE (reference sequence). As DNA, the CDR3 is TGTGCCAGCAGCAGCGAAACAGGGAGGAATCAGCCCCAGCATTTT. Translation: CASSSETGRNQPQHF.

The chain employs TRBV7-6 and TRBJ1-1; D gene uncertain. The germline V and J ends were trimmed by 5 bases and 1 base, with 14 bases remaining between them. Germline assignment: CDR1 SGHVS and CDR2 FNYEAQ. CDR3 length equals 15 residues. The CDR3 bases are TGTGCCAGCAGCCCCCTAAGTGAGGAGAACACTGAAGCTTTCTTT. This gives the protein CASSPLSEENTEAFF.

The chain employs TRBV7-2 and TRBJ2-3; 11 positions agree with TRBD2. The J segment lost 9 bases and the V segment lost 4 bases, leaving 6 bases of the junction unmatched. Germline CDR1 is SGHTA and CDR2 is FQGNSA. The CDR3 contains 14 residues. DNA of the CDR3: TGTGCCAGCAGCTCCCGGGTAGCGGGGGGGACGCAGTATTTT. Translated, it gives CASSSRVAGGTQYF.

The CDR3 loop reads CASSGRVPGELFF. The CDR3 coding sequence is TGTGCCAGCAGCGGTAGAGTCCCCGGGGAGCTGTTTTTT. The genes are TRBV7-6 and TRBJ2-2; D is unresolved. Trimming shortened V by 5 bases and J by 6 bases, and 10 bases separated the two germline ends. The germline CDR1 and CDR2 sequences are SGHVS and FNYEAQ. The CDR3 spans 13 residues.

The chain couples TRBV2 to TRBJ2-1, with D maybe TRBD2 (5 bases). The germline CDR1 and CDR2 sequences are SNHLY and FYNNEI. The CDR3 covers 12 residues. Trimming took off 6 bases at V and 6 bases at J, with 9 bases between the two ends. CDR3 in amino acids: CASRLETNEQFF. In DNA, the CDR3 is TGTGCCAGCAGACTAGAGACCAATGAGCAGTTCTTC.

This clone is termed large. This chain joins TRBV28 and TRBJ2-3, with a tentative D call TRBD2 (5 bases). V was clipped by 6 bases and J by 5 bases, with 15 bases between them. The CDR3 has 14 amino acids. The germline V gene encodes CDR1 MDHEN and CDR2 SYDVKM. The CDR3 spells CASSGYLAGDTQYF. The DNA of the CDR3 is TGTGCCAGCAGCGGGTATCTGGCGGGAGATACGCAGTATTTT.

J is TRBJ2-7 and V is TRBV6-1; 9 nucleotides align to TRBD1. The CDR3 is made up of 14 amino acids. Germline V lookup: CDR1 MNHNS, CDR2 SASEGT. The ends lost 5 bases at V and 5 bases at J; junction bases unmatched: 7. CDR3 sequence: CASSSTGGRDEQYF. The CDR3 DNA is TGTGCCAGCAGTTCGACAGGGGGTAGGGACGAGCAGTACTTC.

The chain uses TRBV19 and TRBJ2-7, with 9 bases fitting TRBD2. The CDR3 has 15 residues. The V segment lost 7 bases and the J segment 3 bases; nucleotides outside the gene matches: 10. In germline, CDR1 is LNHDA, CDR2 SQIVND (reference sequence). The CDR3 coding sequence is TGTGCCAGTACCCGGGCGGTAGCGGGGGTCTACGAGCAGTACTTC. This encodes CASTRAVAGVYEQYF. Complete variable domain (other parts from reference TRBV19 and TRBJ2-7): DGGITQSPKYLFRKEGQNVTLSCEQNLNHDAMYWYRQDPGQGLRLIYYSQIVNDFQKGDIAEGYSVSREKKESFPLTVTSAQKNPTAFYLCASTRAVAGVYEQYFGPGTRLTVT.

For the CDR3, the DNA is TGTGCCAGCAGCCAGCCTTCTGGGGACAGGGGCCGATACGAGCAGTACTTC. Encoded protein: CASSQPSGDRGRYEQYF. The chain uses TRBV21-1 and TRBJ2-7; the D call of TRBD1 is as the table states it, not checked on the DNA. TRBV21-1 is listed as a pseudogene. The CDR3 loop spans 17 amino acids.